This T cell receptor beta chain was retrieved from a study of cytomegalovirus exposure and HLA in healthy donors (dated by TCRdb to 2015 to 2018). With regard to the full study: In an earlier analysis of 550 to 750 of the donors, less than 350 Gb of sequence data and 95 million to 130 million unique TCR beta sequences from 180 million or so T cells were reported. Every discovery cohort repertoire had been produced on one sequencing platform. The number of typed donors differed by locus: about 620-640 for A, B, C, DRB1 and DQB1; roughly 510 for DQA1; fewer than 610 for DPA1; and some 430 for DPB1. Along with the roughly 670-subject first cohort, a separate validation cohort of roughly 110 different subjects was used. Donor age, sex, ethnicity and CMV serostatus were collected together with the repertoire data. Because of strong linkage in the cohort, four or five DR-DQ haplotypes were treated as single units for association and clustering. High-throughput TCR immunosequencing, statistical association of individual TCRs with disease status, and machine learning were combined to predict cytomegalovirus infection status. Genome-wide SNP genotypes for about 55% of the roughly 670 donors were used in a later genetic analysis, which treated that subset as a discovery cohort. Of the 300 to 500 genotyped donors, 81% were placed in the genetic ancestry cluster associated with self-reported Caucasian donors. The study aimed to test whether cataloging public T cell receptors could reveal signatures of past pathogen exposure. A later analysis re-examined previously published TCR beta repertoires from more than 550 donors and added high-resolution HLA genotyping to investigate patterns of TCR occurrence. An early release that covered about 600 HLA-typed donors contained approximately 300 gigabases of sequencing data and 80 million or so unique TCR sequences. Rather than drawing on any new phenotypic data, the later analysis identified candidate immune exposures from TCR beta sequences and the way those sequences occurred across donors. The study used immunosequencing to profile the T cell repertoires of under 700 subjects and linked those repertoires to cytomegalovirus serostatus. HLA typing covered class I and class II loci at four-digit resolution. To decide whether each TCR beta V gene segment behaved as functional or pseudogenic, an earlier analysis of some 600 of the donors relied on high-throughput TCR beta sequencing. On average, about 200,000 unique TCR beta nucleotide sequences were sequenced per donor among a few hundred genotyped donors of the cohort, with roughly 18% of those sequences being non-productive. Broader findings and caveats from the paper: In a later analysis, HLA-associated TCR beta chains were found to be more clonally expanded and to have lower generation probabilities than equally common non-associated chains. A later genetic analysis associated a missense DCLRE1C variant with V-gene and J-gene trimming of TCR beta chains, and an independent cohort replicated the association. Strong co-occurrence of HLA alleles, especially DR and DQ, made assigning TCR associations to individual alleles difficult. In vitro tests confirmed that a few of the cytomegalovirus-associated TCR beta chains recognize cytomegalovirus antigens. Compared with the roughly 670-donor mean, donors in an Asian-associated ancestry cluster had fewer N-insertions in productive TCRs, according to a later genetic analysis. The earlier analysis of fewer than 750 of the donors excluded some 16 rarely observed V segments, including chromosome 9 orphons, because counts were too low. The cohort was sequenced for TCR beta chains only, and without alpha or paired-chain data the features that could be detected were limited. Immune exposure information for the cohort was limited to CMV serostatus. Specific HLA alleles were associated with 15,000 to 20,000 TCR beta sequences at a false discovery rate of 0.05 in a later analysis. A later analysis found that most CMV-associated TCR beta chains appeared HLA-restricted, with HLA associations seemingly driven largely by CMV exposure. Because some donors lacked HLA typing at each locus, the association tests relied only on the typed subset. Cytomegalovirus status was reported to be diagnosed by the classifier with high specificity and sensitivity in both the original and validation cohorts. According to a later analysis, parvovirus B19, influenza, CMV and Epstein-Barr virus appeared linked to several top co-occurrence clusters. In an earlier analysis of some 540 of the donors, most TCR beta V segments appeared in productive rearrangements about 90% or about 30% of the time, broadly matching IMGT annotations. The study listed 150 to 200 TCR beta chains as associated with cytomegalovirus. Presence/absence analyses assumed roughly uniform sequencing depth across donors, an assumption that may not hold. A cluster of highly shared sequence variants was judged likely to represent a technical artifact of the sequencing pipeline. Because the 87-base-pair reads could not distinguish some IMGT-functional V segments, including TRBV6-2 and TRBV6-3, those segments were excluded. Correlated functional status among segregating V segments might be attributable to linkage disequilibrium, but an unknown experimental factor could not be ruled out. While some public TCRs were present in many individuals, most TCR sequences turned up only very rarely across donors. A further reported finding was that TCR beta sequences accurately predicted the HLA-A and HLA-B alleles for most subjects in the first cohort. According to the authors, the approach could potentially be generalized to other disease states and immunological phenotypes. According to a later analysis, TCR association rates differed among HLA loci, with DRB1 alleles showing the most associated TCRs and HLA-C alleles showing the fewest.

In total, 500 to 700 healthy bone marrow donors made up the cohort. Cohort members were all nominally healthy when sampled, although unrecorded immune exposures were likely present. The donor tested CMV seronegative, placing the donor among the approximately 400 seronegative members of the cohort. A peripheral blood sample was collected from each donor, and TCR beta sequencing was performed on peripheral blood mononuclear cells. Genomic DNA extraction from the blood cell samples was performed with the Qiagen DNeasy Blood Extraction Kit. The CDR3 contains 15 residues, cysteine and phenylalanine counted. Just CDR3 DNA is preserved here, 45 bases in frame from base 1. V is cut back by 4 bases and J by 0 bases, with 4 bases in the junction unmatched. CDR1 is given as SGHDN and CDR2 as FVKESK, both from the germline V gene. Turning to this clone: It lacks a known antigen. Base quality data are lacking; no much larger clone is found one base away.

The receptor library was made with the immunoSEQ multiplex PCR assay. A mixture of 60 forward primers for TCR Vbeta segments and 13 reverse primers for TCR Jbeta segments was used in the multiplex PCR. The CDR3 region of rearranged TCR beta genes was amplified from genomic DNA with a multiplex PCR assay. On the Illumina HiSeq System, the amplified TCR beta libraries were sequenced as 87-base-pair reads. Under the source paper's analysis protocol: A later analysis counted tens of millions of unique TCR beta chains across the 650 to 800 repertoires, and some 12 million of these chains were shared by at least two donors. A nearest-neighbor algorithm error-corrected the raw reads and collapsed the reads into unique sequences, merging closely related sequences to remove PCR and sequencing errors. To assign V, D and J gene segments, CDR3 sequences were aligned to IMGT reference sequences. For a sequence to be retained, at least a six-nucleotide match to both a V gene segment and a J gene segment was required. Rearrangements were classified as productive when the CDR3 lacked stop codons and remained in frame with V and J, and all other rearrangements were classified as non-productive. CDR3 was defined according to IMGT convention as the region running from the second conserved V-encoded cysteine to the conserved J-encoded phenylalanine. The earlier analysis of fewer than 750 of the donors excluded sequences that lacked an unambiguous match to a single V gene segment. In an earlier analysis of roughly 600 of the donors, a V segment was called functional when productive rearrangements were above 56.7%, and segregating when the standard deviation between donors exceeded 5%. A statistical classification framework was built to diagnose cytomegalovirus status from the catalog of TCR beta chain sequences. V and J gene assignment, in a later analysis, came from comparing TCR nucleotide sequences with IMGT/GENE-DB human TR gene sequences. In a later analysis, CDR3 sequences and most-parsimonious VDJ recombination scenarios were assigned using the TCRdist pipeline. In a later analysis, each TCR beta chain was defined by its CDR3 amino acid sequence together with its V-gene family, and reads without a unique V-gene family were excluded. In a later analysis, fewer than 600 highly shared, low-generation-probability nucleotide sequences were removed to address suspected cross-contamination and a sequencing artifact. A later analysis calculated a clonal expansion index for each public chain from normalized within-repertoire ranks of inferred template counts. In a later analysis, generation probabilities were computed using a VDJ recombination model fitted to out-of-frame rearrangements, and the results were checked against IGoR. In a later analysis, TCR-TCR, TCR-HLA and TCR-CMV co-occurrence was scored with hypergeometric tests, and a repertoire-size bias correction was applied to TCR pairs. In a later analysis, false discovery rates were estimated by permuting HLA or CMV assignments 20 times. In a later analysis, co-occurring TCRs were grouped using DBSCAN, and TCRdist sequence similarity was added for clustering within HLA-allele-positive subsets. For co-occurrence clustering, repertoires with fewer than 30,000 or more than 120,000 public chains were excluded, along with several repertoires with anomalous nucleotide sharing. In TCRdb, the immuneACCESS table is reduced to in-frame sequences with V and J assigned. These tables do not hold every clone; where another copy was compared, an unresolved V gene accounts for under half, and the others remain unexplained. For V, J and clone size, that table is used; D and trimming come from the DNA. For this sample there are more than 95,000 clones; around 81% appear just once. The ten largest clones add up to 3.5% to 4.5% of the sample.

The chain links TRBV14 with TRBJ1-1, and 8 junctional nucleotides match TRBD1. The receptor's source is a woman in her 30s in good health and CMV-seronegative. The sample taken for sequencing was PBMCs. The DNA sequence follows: TGTGCCAGCAGCCGGTCGGACAGGGTGAACACTGAAGCTTTCTTT. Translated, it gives CASSRSDRVNTEAFF.